The TCR beta chain described here comes from a study of blood T cell repertoires in COVID-19. Losses at the gene ends were 1 base for V and 5 bases for J; bases not matched to a gene: 7. The germline CDR1 and CDR2 sequences are MNHNS and SASEGT. The CDR3 contains 15 residues. In the source study's methods: From reference gene primer amplification, estimates of nucleated cell counts were derived. The assay was immunoSEQ multiplex PCR, and TCRdb's table has in-frame clones only and misses some. V and J calls and clone size come straight from that table; D and trimming were deduced from the DNA. The table shows 110,000 to 150,000 clones, with 78% occurring only once.

The gene calls are TRBV6-1 and TRBJ1-2; 7 nucleotides align to TRBD1. This TCR was recovered from a woman aged 45-65 years who had recovered from COVID-19. Sequenced material: PBMCs or T cells enriched from blood (not recorded which). CDR3 bases: TGTGCCAGCAGTGAAGATCGACAGGGATGGTATGGCTACACCTTC. Protein sequence: CASSEDRQGWYGYTF.